The 25 T cell receptor beta chains in this list originate from one sample, sequenced in a study of T-cell reconstitution after alpha-beta-depleted transplantation in children. For TCRbeta, the library was prepared with unique molecular identifiers. From the PCR reads, TCRdb called clonotypes with MiXCR, one entry per CDR3 protein. Seen here are about 980,000 distinct CDR3 sequences, about 30% observed once, and the top ten hold over 25%. The sample here was PBMCs, mostly from graft donor cells, taken 360 days after TCRalphabeta/CD19-depleted stem cell transplant. These receptors all come from a boy under three years old who had a stem cell transplant for SCID, so the T cells may come from the graft donor.

The chain carries TRBV7-2 and TRBJ1-5; D ambiguous. Per germline, CDR1 SGHTA and CDR2 FQGNSA. CDR3 length equals 13 residues. Trimming pared 2 bases from V and 1 base from J, leaving 3 bases between. In DNA form, the CDR3 reads TGTGCCAGCAGCTTACAGAGCAATCAGCCCCAGCATTTT. This gives the protein CASSLQSNQPQHF.

This clonotype has ten or more counts. V is TRBV28 and J is TRBJ1-1; a possible D gene is TRBD1 (6 bases). V lost 2 bases, J lost 3 bases, and 10 bases lay in between. Germline V gene data show CDR1 as MDHEN and CDR2 as SYDVKM. The CDR3 length is 14 residues. CDR3 in amino acids: CASSLGGLDTEAFF. The DNA for the CDR3 is TGTGCCAGCAGTTTAGGGGGGCTCGACACTGAAGCTTTCTTT.

This clonotype was seen a single time. The J gene is TRBJ1-2, the V gene TRBV29-1; D not resolved. With 5 bases removed from V and 8 bases from J, the gap between germline ends came to 12 bases. This CDR3 is built from 11 residues. Germline CDR1 SQVTM, CDR2 ANQGSEA. Here the CDR3 reads CSVPVGWGYTF. The CDR3 bases are TGCAGCGTTCCAGTGGGGTGGGGCTACACCTTC.

The rearrangement joins TRBV6-2 or TRBV6-3 to TRBJ2-5, with D perhaps TRBD2 (5 bases). The CDR3 runs 15 residues. V was trimmed by 4 bases and J by 2 bases, leaving 14 bases between them. The germline V gene has CDR1 MNHEY and CDR2 SVGEGT. CDR3 sequence: CASSSQRASQETQYF. The CDR3 coding sequence is TGTGCCAGCAGTTCTCAGAGGGCATCTCAAGAGACCCAGTACTTC.

V gene TRBV12-3 or TRBV12-4 combines with J gene TRBJ1-6, with 8 bases fitting TRBD1. V was pared by 5 bases and J by 2 bases, with 8 bases of the junction left unmatched. This CDR3 region has 17 residues. This CDR3 is CASSTHRGGTYNSPLHF. The CDR3 DNA reads as TGTGCCAGCAGTACGCACAGGGGGGGCACCTATAATTCACCCCTCCACTTT.

This clonotype has only a few counts. The gene calls are TRBV20-1 and TRBJ2-7; TRBD2 agrees at 7 bases. The trim removed 3 bases at V and 3 bases at J, leaving 8 bases unmatched. The germline V gene has CDR1 DFQATT and CDR2 SNEGSKA (reference sequence). The CDR3 loop spans 14 amino acids. The DNA of the CDR3 is TGCAGTGCTAGCGGCCTTCCTAGCGGCTACGAGCAGTACTTC. Protein product: CSASGLPSGYEQYF.

The J gene is TRBJ1-1, the V gene TRBV11-1, with 10 bases lining up with TRBD1. Germline-derived CDR1 and CDR2 are SGHAT and FQDESV (reference sequence). This CDR3 comprises 18 residues. Losses at the gene ends were 5 bases for V and 1 base for J; bases not matched to a gene: 13. DNA of the CDR3: TGTGCCAGCAGCCCCCGCCTGGGACAGGGGTTGGGGAACACTGAAGCTTTCTTT. This codes for CASSPRLGQGLGNTEAFF.

In this sample, this clonotype turned up a few times. The rearrangement joins TRBV4-3 to TRBJ2-7, with D possibly TRBD2 on 5 matching bases. The length of the CDR3 is 13 residues. Germline CDR1 reads LGHNA; CDR2 reads YSLEER. The V and J ends lost 0 bases and 9 bases respectively, with 12 bases between them. CDR3 amino acids: CASSQDRGSWQYF. Here the CDR3 DNA reads TGCGCCAGCAGCCAAGATCGAGGGTCTTGGCAGTACTTC.

This chain links TRBV6-5 with TRBJ1-2, with 8 bases identical to TRBD1. This CDR3 has 15 amino acids. Trimming removed 0 bases from V and 4 bases from J; junction bases left unmatched: 4. Germline V lookup: CDR1 MNHEY, CDR2 SVGAGI. The CDR3 region has the DNA TGTGCCAGCAGTTACTCGCCAGGGGGCATCTATGGCTACACCTTC. Its translation is CASSYSPGGIYGYTF.

V gene TRBV5-1 combines with J gene TRBJ2-5; TRBD1 is a possible D gene (5 bases). The germline V gene has CDR1 SGHRS and CDR2 YFSETQ. The CDR3 length is 14 residues. V was clipped by 0 bases and J by 4 bases, with 10 bases between them. Here the CDR3 DNA reads TGCGCCAGCAGCTTGGACAGGTGGGGAGAGACCCAGTACTTC. It codes for CASSLDRWGETQYF.

This chain joins TRBV15 and TRBJ2-5, with 10 bases fitting TRBD1. Germline lookup yields CDR1 LNHNV and CDR2 YYDKDF (reference sequence). CDR3 length: 16 amino acids. J gave up 5 bases and V 6 bases, and 12 bases lay outside the gene matches. This CDR3 reads CATSPPWDRGRETQYF. CDR3 DNA: TGTGCCACCAGTCCTCCTTGGGACAGGGGACGGGAGACCCAGTACTTC.

This clonotype was seen only a few times. The chain is built from TRBV7-6 and TRBJ2-1; the match to TRBD2 covers 14 bases. From germline, CDR1 is SGHVS and CDR2 FNYEAQ. V shed 0 bases and J 7 bases; nucleotides not matched to a gene: 14. This CDR3 contains 20 residues. The CDR3 here is CASSLAGSGTSGGPGNEQFF. In nucleotides, the CDR3 is TGTGCCAGCAGCTTAGCTGGTTCCGGGACTAGCGGGGGCCCCGGGAATGAGCAGTTCTTC.

The genes are TRBV5-6 and TRBJ2-2, with TRBD2 identical over 15 bases. CDR1 and CDR2 from the germline V gene are SGHDT and YYEEEE. The CDR3 length is 18 residues. The junction had 0 bases not matched to a gene; V was cut back by 0 bases and J by 0 bases. This CDR3 is CASSLGTSGGANTGELFF. CDR3 nucleotides: TGTGCCAGCAGCTTGGGGACTAGCGGGGGGGCGAACACCGGGGAGCTGTTTTTT. Together with reference TRBV5-6 and TRBJ2-2, the CDR3 gives the full variable domain: DAGVTQSPTHLIKTRGQQVTLRCSPKSGHDTVSWYQQALGQGPQFIFQYYEEEERQRGNFPDRFSGHQFPNYSSELNVNALLLGDSALYLCASSLGTSGGANTGELFFGEGSRLTVL.

The chain links TRBV29-1 to TRBJ2-7, with 10 bases identical to TRBD2. This CDR3 region has 14 residues. Germline lookup yields CDR1 SQVTM and CDR2 ANQGSEA. J gave up 1 base and V 6 bases, and 6 bases lay outside the gene matches. CDR3 loop: CSVRGLADSYEQYF. The CDR3 DNA follows: TGCAGCGTACGAGGACTAGCGGATTCCTACGAGCAGTACTTC.

This rearrangement joins TRBV20-1 to TRBJ1-3; D uncertain. The length of the CDR3 is 15 residues. CDR1 DFQATT and CDR2 SNEGSKA come from the germline V gene (reference sequence). With 4 bases removed from V and 0 bases from J, the gap between germline ends came to 13 bases. The CDR3 DNA follows: TGCAGTGCTAATTATGGGTCAGTCTCTGGAAACACCATATATTTT. Protein sequence: CSANYGSVSGNTIYF.

The chain has TRBV24-1 and TRBJ2-3, with a weak D call TRBD1 (6 bases). Germline CDR1 and CDR2: KGHDR and SFDVKD. This CDR3 contains 15 residues. V dropped 4 bases and J dropped 6 bases, with 16 bases sitting between them. CDR3 amino acids: CATSDLQGRMDTQYF. The DNA of the CDR3 is TGTGCCACCAGTGACCTCCAGGGGCGGATGGATACGCAGTATTTT.

This sequence joins TRBV12-3 or TRBV12-4 and TRBJ2-5; 11 bases fit TRBD2. Trimming cost V 5 bases and J 4 bases; bases outside gene matches: 6. The CDR3 consists of 15 residues. DNA for the CDR3: TGTGCCAGCAGTCATACTAGCGGGGGCAGAGAGACCCAGTACTTC. Translation: CASSHTSGGRETQYF.

The genes are TRBV25-1 and TRBJ1-5; 8 bases line up with TRBD1. The junction had 16 bases not matched to a gene; V was cut back by 8 bases and J by 7 bases. The CDR3 sequence is 16 residues long. Germline-derived CDR1 and CDR2 are MGHDK and SYGVNS. In DNA, the CDR3 is TGTGCCAGCGGCCACCCGGGCAGGGGGCTCGGGCAGCCCCAGCATTTT. The encoded protein is CASGHPGRGLGQPQHF.

A few counts support this clonotype. The chain uses TRBV20-1 and TRBJ2-1; a possible D gene is TRBD2 (6 bases). This CDR3 has 12 amino acids. V lost 3 bases and J lost 7, with 10 bases in between. Looked up from germline, CDR1 is DFQATT and CDR2 is SNEGSKA (reference sequence). The CDR3 loop is CSASPTRNEQFF. CDR3 coding DNA: TGCAGTGCTAGCCCGACTAGGAATGAGCAGTTCTTC.

This chain joins TRBV12-3 or TRBV12-4 and TRBJ1-1, with D perhaps matching TRBD1 (6 bases). This CDR3 has 15 residues. V was clipped by 1 base and J by 11 bases, with 20 bases between them. CDR3 residues: CASSLVGTRDQGAFF. DNA of the CDR3: TGTGCCAGCAGTTTAGTGGGGACCCGCGACCAGGGGGCTTTCTTT.

This clonotype turned up a few times. V is TRBV5-5 and J is TRBJ2-3; 9 bases match TRBD2. J gave up 6 bases and V 1 base, and 12 bases lay outside the gene matches. Per germline, CDR1 SGHKS and CDR2 YYEKEE (reference sequence). The CDR3 has 17 residues. The CDR3 region is CASSLTVSGGAADTQYF. CDR3 DNA sequence: TGTGCCAGCAGCTTGACGGTTAGCGGGGGCGCCGCGGATACGCAGTATTTT. Supplemented by reference TRBV5-5 and TRBJ2-3, the full variable domain reads DAGVTQSPTHLIKTRGQQVTLRCSPISGHKSVSWYQQVLGQGPQFIFQYYEKEERGRGNFPDRFSARQFPNYSSELNVNALLLGDSALYLCASSLTVSGGAADTQYFGPGTRLTVL.

A few counts support this clonotype. This chain uses TRBV9 with TRBJ2-5; tentative D call: TRBD1 (6 bases). Trimming took 3 bases from V and 5 from J, leaving 11 bases between them. This CDR3 has 13 residues. The germline V gene has CDR1 SGDLS and CDR2 YYNGEE. CDR3 DNA sequence: TGTGCCAGCAGCGCAGGGGTCTGGGAGACCCAGTACTTC. Protein: CASSAGVWETQYF.

The V gene is TRBV5-1, the J gene TRBJ2-5; 8 nucleotides line up with TRBD2. J lost 6 bases, V lost 4 bases, and 8 bases had no gene match. The CDR3 runs 14 residues. Germline-derived CDR1 and CDR2 are SGHRS and YFSETQ. DNA for the CDR3: TGCGCCAGCAGCCCGTCGGGGGGGCTGAAGACCCAGTACTTC. As protein: CASSPSGGLKTQYF.

This clonotype was observed a handful of times. This chain joins TRBV6-6 and TRBJ2-7; D gene uncertain. This CDR3 region has 13 residues. Trimming shortened V by 2 bases and J by 5 bases, and 10 bases separated the two germline ends. CDR1 and CDR2 from the germline V gene are MNHNY and SVGAGI (reference sequence). The CDR3 DNA sequence: TGTGCCAGCAGTTACGGGGATCTCGACGAGCAGTACTTC. Translated: CASSYGDLDEQYF.

The table lists this clonotype with many counts. The chain uses TRBV28 and TRBJ2-1; unclear D gene. Trimming took off 1 base at V and 9 bases at J, with 7 bases between the two ends. Germline V gene sequence: CDR1 MDHEN, CDR2 SYDVKM. The CDR3 spans 12 residues. The CDR3 loop is CASSLSGGEQFF. The CDR3 DNA is TGTGCCAGCAGTTTATCTGGCGGTGAGCAGTTCTTC.